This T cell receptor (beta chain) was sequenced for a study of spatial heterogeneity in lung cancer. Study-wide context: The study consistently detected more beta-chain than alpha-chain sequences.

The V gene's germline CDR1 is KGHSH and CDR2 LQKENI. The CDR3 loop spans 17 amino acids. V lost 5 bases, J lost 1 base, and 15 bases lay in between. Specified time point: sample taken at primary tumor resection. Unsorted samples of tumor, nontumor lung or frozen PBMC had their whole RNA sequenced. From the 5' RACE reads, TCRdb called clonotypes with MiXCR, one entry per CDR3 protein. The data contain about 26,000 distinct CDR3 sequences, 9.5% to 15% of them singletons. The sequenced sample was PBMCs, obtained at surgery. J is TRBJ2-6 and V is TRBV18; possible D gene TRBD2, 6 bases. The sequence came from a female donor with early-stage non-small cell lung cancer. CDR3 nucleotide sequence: TGTGCCAGCTCAACAAGGAGGGTTTCTTCTGGGGCCAACGTCCTGACTTTC. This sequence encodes CASSTRRVSSGANVLTF.